This TCR beta chain was captured in a study of OX40 agonist ivuxolimab in advanced cancers. At the level of the whole study: Ivuxolimab was an agonistic, fully human IgG2 monoclonal antibody directed against OX40 (CD134), a costimulatory receptor. Intravenous ivuxolimab was administered to patients every 2 weeks at six dose levels: 0.01, 0.1, 0.3, 1.5, 3 and 10 mg/kg. The monotherapy dose-escalation portion (N ≈ 57 patients) of the phase I ivuxolimab trial is reported in the paper. Of the approximately 50 patients in dose escalation, some 20 had hepatocellular carcinoma, some 15 had melanoma, 9 had renal cell carcinoma and 9 had head and neck cancer. Peripheral TCRbeta sequencing aimed to test whether ivuxolimab altered TCR sequence diversity and caused clonal T-cell expansion. Prior anti-PD-1, anti-PD-L1 or anti-CTLA-4 therapy was permitted, and approximately 40% of dose-escalation patients had received checkpoint inhibitors. Partial responses occurred in three dose-escalation patients, of whom one had hepatocellular carcinoma and two had cutaneous melanoma. A male proportion of roughly 80% and a mean age of approximately 55 years, ranging from roughly 23 to 90, were recorded for the dose-escalation cohort. What the research found in general, with its limitations: Low levels of normalized T-cell clonal expansion were also seen in some patients who did not respond. At doses of 0.1 to 3.0 mg/kg, clonal expansion of both CD4+ and CD8+ T cells in blood was seen between baseline and week 6. Partial responders in the 0.1-3.0 mg/kg groups had among the lowest normalized peripheral clonal expansion, especially among CD8+ T cells. The antigen specificity of the peripheral T cells that underwent clonal expansion was not determined. After ivuxolimab, expanded clones were on average more numerous among CD8+ T cells than among CD4+ T cells.

Trimming leaves V shorter by 7 bases and J shorter by 8 bases, with the junction holding 6 bases beyond the gene matches. The CDR3 runs 13 residues from the cysteine to the phenylalanine. Only CDR3 DNA remains: 39 bases, in frame from the first base. For CDR1 and CDR2, the germline V gene lists SGHTA and FQGNSA. The trial excluded patients who had a history of autoimmune disease or who were on systemic immunosuppression. Peripheral blood for TCR sequencing was drawn from every dose cohort at baseline, at cycle 4 day 1 and at cycle 7 day 1. The samples were drawn from a first-in-human, open-label, multicenter phase I dose-escalation trial of ivuxolimab. Adults with locally advanced or metastatic head and neck squamous cell, hepatocellular, melanoma or renal cell carcinoma were enrolled in the trial. CD4+ and CD8+ T cells were sorted separately from peripheral blood before TCR sequencing. Note on this clone: The antigen it recognizes is unknown. It has no much larger one-base neighbor in the sample; base qualities were not kept.

For sequencing of the TCRbeta CDR3 region, genomic DNA was extracted from the sorted cells. The immunoSEQ Assay was used to sequence the TCRbeta CDR3 regions. The source is immuneACCESS, and TCRdb retained only in-frame sequences with V and J called. Part of the clones is not carried over; for the studies checked, unresolved V genes explain less than half of this, and the remainder is unexplained. The sample table records around 95,000 clones; roughly 90% of these occur just once. The top ten clones comprise more than 0.6% of the sample. The TCR comes from an adult with an advanced solid tumor such as melanoma, head and neck, liver or kidney cancer. The chain joins TRBV7-2 to TRBJ1-4; 8 central nucleotides agree with TRBD1. This sample comprised CD4+ or CD8+ T cells sorted from blood, obtained in a trial of the OX40 agonist ivuxolimab. The DNA sequence is as follows: TGTGCCAGCACCCAGGGGGCGAGGGAAAAACTGTTTTTT. Its translation is CASTQGAREKLFF.